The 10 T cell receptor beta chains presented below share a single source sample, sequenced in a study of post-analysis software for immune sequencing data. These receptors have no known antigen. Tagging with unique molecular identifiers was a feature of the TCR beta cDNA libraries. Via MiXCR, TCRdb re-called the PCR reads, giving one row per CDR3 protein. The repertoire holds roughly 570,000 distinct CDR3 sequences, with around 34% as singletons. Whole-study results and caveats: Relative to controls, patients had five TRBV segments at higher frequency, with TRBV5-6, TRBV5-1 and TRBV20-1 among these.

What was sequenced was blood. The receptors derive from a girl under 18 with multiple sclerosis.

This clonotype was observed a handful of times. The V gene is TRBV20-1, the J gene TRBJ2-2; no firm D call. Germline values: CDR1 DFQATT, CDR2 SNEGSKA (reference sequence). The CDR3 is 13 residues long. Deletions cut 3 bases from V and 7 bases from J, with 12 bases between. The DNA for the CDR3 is TGCAGTGCTAGCGGGTCCGGCGGCGGGGAGCTGTTTTTT. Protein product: CSASGSGGGELFF.

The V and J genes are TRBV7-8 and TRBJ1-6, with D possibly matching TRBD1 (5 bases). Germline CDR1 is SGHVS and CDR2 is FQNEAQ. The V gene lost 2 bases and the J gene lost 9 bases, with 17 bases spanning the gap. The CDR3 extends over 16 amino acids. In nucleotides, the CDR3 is TGTGCCAGCAGCTTACTAGGTTCAGGGTTTCGTTCACCCCTCCACTTT. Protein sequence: CASSLLGSGFRSPLHF.

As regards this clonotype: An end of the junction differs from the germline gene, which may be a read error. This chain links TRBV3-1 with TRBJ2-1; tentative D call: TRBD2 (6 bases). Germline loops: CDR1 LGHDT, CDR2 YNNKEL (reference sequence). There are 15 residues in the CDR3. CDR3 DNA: TGTGCCAGCTCGGGGGACTCCGGACGCGGCAATGGGCAGTTCTTC. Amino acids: CASSGDSGRGNGQFF.

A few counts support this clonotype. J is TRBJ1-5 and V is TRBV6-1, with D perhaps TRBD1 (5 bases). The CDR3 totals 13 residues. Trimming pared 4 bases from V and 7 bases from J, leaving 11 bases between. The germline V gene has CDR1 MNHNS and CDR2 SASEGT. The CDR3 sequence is CASSVRGDQPQHF. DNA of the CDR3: TGTGCCAGCAGTGTAAGGGGAGACCAGCCCCAGCATTTT.

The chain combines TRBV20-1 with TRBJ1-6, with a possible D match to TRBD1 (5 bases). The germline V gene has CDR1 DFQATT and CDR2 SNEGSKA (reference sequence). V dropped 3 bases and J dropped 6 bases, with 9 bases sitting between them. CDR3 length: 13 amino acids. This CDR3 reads CSASFGGNSPLHF. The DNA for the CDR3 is TGCAGTGCTAGTTTTGGGGGTAATTCACCCCTCCACTTT.

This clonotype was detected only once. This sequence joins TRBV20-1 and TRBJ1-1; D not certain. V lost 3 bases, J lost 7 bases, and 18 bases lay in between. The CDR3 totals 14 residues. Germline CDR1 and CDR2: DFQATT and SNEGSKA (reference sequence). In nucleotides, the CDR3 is TGCAGTGCTAGGGGCTGGGTGGTTGGAGGTGAAGCTTTCTTT. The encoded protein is CSARGWVVGGEAFF.

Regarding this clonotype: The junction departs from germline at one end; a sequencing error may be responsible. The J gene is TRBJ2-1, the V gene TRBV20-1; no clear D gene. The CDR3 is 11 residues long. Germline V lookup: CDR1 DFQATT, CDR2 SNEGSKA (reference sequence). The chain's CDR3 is CSAREGNKQFF. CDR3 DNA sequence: TGCAGTGCTAGAGAAGGCAATAAGCAGTTCTTC.

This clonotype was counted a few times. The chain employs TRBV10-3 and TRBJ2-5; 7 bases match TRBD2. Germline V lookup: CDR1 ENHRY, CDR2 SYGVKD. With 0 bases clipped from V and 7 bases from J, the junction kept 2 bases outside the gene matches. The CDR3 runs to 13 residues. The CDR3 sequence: CAISESASGTQYF. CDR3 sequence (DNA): TGTGCCATCAGTGAGTCGGCTAGCGGGACCCAGTACTTC.

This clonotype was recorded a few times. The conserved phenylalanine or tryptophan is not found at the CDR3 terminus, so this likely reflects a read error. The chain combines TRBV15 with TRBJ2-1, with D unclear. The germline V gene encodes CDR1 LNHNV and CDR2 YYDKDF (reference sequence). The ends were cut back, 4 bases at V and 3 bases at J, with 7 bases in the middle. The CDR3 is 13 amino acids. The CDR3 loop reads CATSTGNYNEQFV. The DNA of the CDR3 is TGTGCCACCAGCACTGGGAACTACAATGAGCAGTTCGTC.

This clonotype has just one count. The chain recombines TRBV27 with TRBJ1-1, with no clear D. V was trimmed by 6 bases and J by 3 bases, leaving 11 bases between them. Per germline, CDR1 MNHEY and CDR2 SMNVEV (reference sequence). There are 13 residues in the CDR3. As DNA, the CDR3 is TGTGCCAGCAGCTCCCGAGGGTACACTGAAGCTTTCTTT. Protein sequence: CASSSRGYTEAFF.